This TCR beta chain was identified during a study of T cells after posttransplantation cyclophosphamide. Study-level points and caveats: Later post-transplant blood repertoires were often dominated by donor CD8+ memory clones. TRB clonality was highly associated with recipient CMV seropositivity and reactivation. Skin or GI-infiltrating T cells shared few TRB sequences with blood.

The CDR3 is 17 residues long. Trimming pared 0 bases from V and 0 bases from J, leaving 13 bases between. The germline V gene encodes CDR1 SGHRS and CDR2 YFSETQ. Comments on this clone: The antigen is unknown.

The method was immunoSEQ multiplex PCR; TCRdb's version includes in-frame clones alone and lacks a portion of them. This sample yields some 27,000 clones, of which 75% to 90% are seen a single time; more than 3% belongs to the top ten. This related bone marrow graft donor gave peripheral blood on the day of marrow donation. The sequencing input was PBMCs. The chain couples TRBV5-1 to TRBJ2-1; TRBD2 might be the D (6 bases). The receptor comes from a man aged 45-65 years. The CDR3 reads CASSLAQRVSSYNEQFF. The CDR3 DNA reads TGCGCCAGCAGCTTGGCCCAGCGGGTGAGCTCCTACAATGAGCAGTTCTTC.